These 32 T cell receptor beta chains came from one sample sequenced in a study of control samples from healthy donors and cancer patients (dated by TCRdb to 2020 to 2022). Libraries were built with the immunoSEQ multiplex PCR assay. Here the immuneACCESS table is served through TCRdb, limited to in-frame sequences with V and J called. Missing clones are a known gap in these copies; in checked studies unresolved V genes cover under half, and the rest lacks a known reason. The sample contains some 150,000 clones, just over 90% of them found a single time. Approximately 4% of the sample is taken by the ten largest. The sample consisted of blood. These receptors originate from a woman aged 55-69 years in good health.

The genes are TRBV6-5 and TRBJ1-2, with 9 positions matching TRBD1. Germline-derived CDR1 and CDR2 are MNHEY and SVGAGI. V gave up 5 bases and J gave up 10 bases; unmatched junction bases: 11. This CDR3 comprises 14 residues. CDR3 region: CASSRRWDRDAYTF. The CDR3 DNA sequence: TGTGCCAGCAGTAGGCGATGGGACAGGGACGCCTACACCTTC.

The gene calls are TRBV7-9 and TRBJ2-7; 10 nucleotides match TRBD2. CDR3 length equals 16 residues. Per germline, CDR1 SEHNR and CDR2 FQNEAQ (reference sequence). V lost 3 bases to trimming and J lost 2 bases; unmatched junction nucleotides: 7. CDR3 sequence: CASSLFSGGIPYEQYF. CDR3 nucleotides: TGTGCCAGCAGCTTGTTTAGCGGGGGGATCCCCTACGAGCAGTACTTC.

The chain couples TRBV6-2 or TRBV6-3 to TRBJ1-6; D gene unclear. CDR1 and CDR2 (germline): MNHEY, SVGEGT. The V and J ends lost 1 base and 7 bases respectively, with 5 bases between them. The CDR3 spans 13 residues. The CDR3 DNA reads TGTGCCAGCAGTTACTTGGGAAATTCACCCCTCCACTTT. It encodes CASSYLGNSPLHF.

The chain carries TRBV19 and TRBJ2-7; TRBD2 matches at 10 bases. Germline lookup yields CDR1 LNHDA and CDR2 SQIVND (reference sequence). The CDR3 totals 14 residues. The V segment lost 4 bases and the J segment 2 bases; nucleotides outside the gene matches: 2. CDR3 region: CASSTSGGPYEQYF. CDR3 coding DNA: TGTGCCAGTAGTACTAGCGGGGGCCCCTACGAGCAGTACTTC.

The chain recombines TRBV11-2 with TRBJ1-1, with TRBD1 matching 9 bases. The germline V gene encodes CDR1 SGHAT and CDR2 FQNNGV. V shed 5 bases, J shed 7 bases, and the junction held 5 bases outside the gene matches. The CDR3 totals 13 residues. The CDR3 spells CASSEETGGEAFF. The CDR3 DNA reads TGTGCCAGCAGCGAAGAGACAGGGGGTGAAGCTTTCTTT.

The J gene is TRBJ1-1, the V gene TRBV5-6, with D unresolved. V lost 3 bases and J 1 base, leaving 10 bases between the germline ends. CDR1 and CDR2 from the germline V gene are SGHDT and YYEEEE. This CDR3 region has 14 residues. The CDR3 sequence: CASSSPDKNTEAFF. Here the CDR3 DNA reads TGTGCCAGCAGCTCTCCCGACAAGAACACTGAAGCTTTCTTT.

V usage is TRBV3-1 (or the pseudogene TRBV3-2) and J usage is TRBJ2-7; 14 bases match TRBD2. The germline CDR1 and CDR2 sequences are LGHDT and YNNKEL (reference sequence). This CDR3 has 17 amino acids. V lost 4 bases, J lost 5 bases, and 10 bases stayed unmatched. CDR3: CASSPSTSGGARDEQYF. In DNA, the CDR3 is TGTGCCAGCAGCCCCTCGACTAGCGGGGGGGCCAGGGACGAGCAGTACTTC.

The rearrangement uses TRBV28 and TRBJ2-5, with 9 bases that match TRBD2. Per germline, CDR1 MDHEN and CDR2 SYDVKM. The CDR3 has 16 amino acids. After removal of 3 bases from V and 2 bases from J, the junction contained 7 bases not matched to a gene. CDR3 region: CASSFGQAGGQETQYF. The DNA for the CDR3 is TGTGCCAGCAGTTTCGGGCAAGCGGGGGGACAAGAGACCCAGTACTTC.

The rearrangement links TRBV19 to TRBJ1-4, with 7 bases aligning to TRBD1. This CDR3 contains 14 residues. Germline lookup yields CDR1 LNHDA and CDR2 SQIVND (reference sequence). V dropped 6 bases and J dropped 8; count of bases not matched to a gene: 9. CDR3 nucleotide sequence: TGTGCCAGTAGCACAGGGGAACTAGGGGAAAAACTGTTTTTT. Translated: CASSTGELGEKLFF.

The V and J genes are TRBV24-1 and TRBJ2-5, with 7 bases fitting TRBD2. The V gene end was trimmed by 4 bases and the J gene end by 2 bases; junction bases not matched to a gene: 3. CDR1 is KGHDR, CDR2 SFDVKD, per germline. The CDR3 has 14 amino acids. CDR3 nucleotides: TGTGCCACCAGTGAATCCGGGGGGCAAGAGACCCAGTACTTC. Translating gives CATSESGGQETQYF.

This CDR3 reads CASSLDADLNTEAFF. As DNA, the CDR3 is TGTGCCAGCAGCTTGGACGCCGACTTGAACACTGAAGCTTTCTTT. The chain combines TRBV5-4 with TRBJ1-1; D is unresolved. The ends were cut back, 0 bases at V and 0 bases at J, with 9 bases in the middle. Germline values: CDR1 SGHNT, CDR2 YYREEE (reference sequence). The CDR3 spans 15 residues.

This chain connects TRBV10-3 to TRBJ1-2, with 7 bases identical to TRBD1. Germline V CDR1 and CDR2: ENHRY, SYGVKD. The V gene end was trimmed by 3 bases and the J gene end by 2 bases; junction bases not matched to a gene: 0. There are 13 residues in the CDR3. CDR3 amino acids: CAISEQGNYGYTF. CDR3 nucleotides: TGTGCCATCAGTGAACAGGGGAACTATGGCTACACCTTC.

This clone appeared a single time. V and J are TRBV5-1 and TRBJ2-5, with TRBD1 as a possible D gene (5 bases). The CDR3 loop spans 14 amino acids. Germline V gives CDR1 SGHRS, CDR2 YFSETQ. Trimming removed 3 bases from V and 3 bases from J, with 12 bases in between. The CDR3 DNA is TGCGCCAGCAGCTCAGGGCAGCAGGAAGAGACCCAGTACTTC. The encoded protein is CASSSGQQEETQYF.

In this sample, this clone turned up once. The V gene is TRBV19, the J gene TRBJ1-1; a weak D match, TRBD1 (6 bases). The V gene's germline CDR1 is LNHDA and CDR2 SQIVND (reference sequence). Trimming took off 5 bases at V and 4 bases at J, with 14 bases between the two ends. The CDR3 has 14 residues. CDR3 in amino acids: CASSFNRQVTEAFF. DNA for the CDR3: TGTGCCAGTAGTTTCAACAGACAGGTCACTGAAGCTTTCTTT.

The V gene is TRBV19, the J gene TRBJ2-1; D perhaps matches TRBD1 (6 bases). Trimming pared 4 bases from V and 0 bases from J, leaving 13 bases between. This CDR3 contains 16 residues. Germline values: CDR1 LNHDA, CDR2 SQIVND (reference sequence). The CDR3 region is CASSKRGGFSYNEQFF. The CDR3 DNA follows: TGTGCCAGTAGTAAAAGAGGGGGTTTCTCCTACAATGAGCAGTTCTTC.

V is TRBV6-2 or TRBV6-3 and J is TRBJ2-7; possibly TRBD2 for D (6 bases). Per the germline V gene, CDR1 is MNHEY and CDR2 is SVGEGT. The CDR3 spans 14 residues. V dropped 5 bases and J dropped 0 bases, with 11 bases sitting between them. The CDR3 spells CASSPGGLSYEQYF. Written as DNA, the CDR3 is TGTGCCAGCAGTCCCGGGGGTCTCTCCTACGAGCAGTACTTC.

V gene TRBV7-2 combines with J gene TRBJ1-1, with 12 nucleotides matching TRBD1. Germline values: CDR1 SGHTA, CDR2 FQGNSA. This CDR3 region has 14 residues. J gave up 10 bases and V 8 bases, and 11 bases lay outside the gene matches. Here the CDR3 DNA reads TGTGCCAGCGGACGGGACAGGGGGCTAGTTCCAGCTTTCTTT. It codes for CASGRDRGLVPAFF.

CDR3 sequence: CASRLGENTEAFF. The CDR3 region has the DNA TGTGCCAGCAGGCTGGGGGAGAACACTGAAGCTTTCTTT. The chain links TRBV5-4 to TRBJ1-1; D perhaps matches TRBD1 (5 bases). Germline V gives CDR1 SGHNT, CDR2 YYREEE (reference sequence). This CDR3 has 13 residues. Trimming took off 5 bases at V and 1 base at J, with 9 bases between the two ends.

CDR3 sequence: CASSSSGISNEKLFF. As DNA, the CDR3 is TGTGCCAGCTCTTCTTCGGGCATATCTAATGAAAAACTGTTTTTT. The rearrangement joins TRBV18 to TRBJ1-4; no clear D gene. The CDR3 consists of 15 residues. Germline CDR1 is KGHSH and CDR2 is LQKENI. The V gene lost 6 bases and the J gene lost 3 bases, with 14 bases spanning the gap.

This chain joins TRBV10-3 and TRBJ2-5; D not resolved. Germline V gene sequence: CDR1 ENHRY, CDR2 SYGVKD. The CDR3 is made up of 15 amino acids. V was clipped by 0 bases and J by 2 bases, with 10 bases between them. CDR3 nucleotides: TGTGCCATCAGTGAGTCGACGGTGGCTCAAGAGACCCAGTACTTC. Its translation: CAISESTVAQETQYF.

This rearrangement joins TRBV11-2 to TRBJ2-2, with 10 bases matching TRBD1. Germline V gives CDR1 SGHAT, CDR2 FQNNGV. CDR3 length: 15 amino acids. V shed 5 bases, J shed 5 bases, and the junction held 5 bases outside the gene matches. CDR3 protein: CASSRGQGLTGELFF. CDR3 coding DNA: TGTGCCAGCAGCCGGGGACAGGGGTTGACCGGGGAGCTGTTTTTT.

V gene TRBV6-5 combines with J gene TRBJ1-3; 8 nucleotides align to TRBD1. CDR3 length: 16 residues. Germline assignment: CDR1 MNHEY and CDR2 SVGAGI. V trimming: 0 bases; J trimming: 5 bases; junction bases outside the gene matches: 6. CDR3 in amino acids: CASSYSTGAIRNTIYF. The CDR3 region has the DNA TGTGCCAGCAGTTACTCGACAGGGGCAATTAGAAACACCATATATTTT.

The genes are TRBV5-6 and TRBJ1-5; D is undetermined. In germline, CDR1 is SGHDT, CDR2 YYEEEE. CDR3 length: 13 amino acids. V was pared by 2 bases and J by 2 bases, with 5 bases between. As DNA, the CDR3 is TGTGCCAGCAGCTTAACTCGCAATCAGCCCCAGCATTTT. This sequence encodes CASSLTRNQPQHF.

The chain is built from TRBV27 and TRBJ2-7; a possible D gene is TRBD1 (6 bases). Germline loops: CDR1 MNHEY, CDR2 SMNVEV (reference sequence). CDR3 length: 12 amino acids. Deletions cut 6 bases from V and 7 bases from J, with 13 bases between. This CDR3 is CASRQRQEEQYF. Here the CDR3 DNA reads TGTGCCAGCAGACAAAGACAGGAGGAGCAGTACTTC.

This sequence joins TRBV12-3 or TRBV12-4 and TRBJ2-3; TRBD1 aligns across 8 bases. The V segment lost 6 bases and the J segment 14 bases; nucleotides outside the gene matches: 10. This CDR3 has 12 residues. The CDR3 sequence is CASRGQGALPYF. Here the CDR3 DNA reads TGTGCCAGCAGAGGACAGGGTGCCCTCCCGTATTTT.

The J gene is TRBJ1-4, the V gene TRBV7-3; TRBD1 matches at 8 bases. After removal of 5 bases from V and 7 bases from J, the junction contained 9 bases not matched to a gene. Germline V gene data show CDR1 as SGHTA and CDR2 as FQGTGA. The length of the CDR3 is 15 residues. CDR3 amino acids: CASSPTGGPGEKLFF. In nucleotides, the CDR3 is TGTGCCAGCAGCCCAACAGGGGGGCCGGGTGAAAAACTGTTTTTT.

J is TRBJ2-5 and V is TRBV30; TRBD1 agrees at 8 bases. Trimming removed 2 bases from V and 2 bases from J; junction bases left unmatched: 13. Germline V gene data show CDR1 as GTSNPN and CDR2 as SVGIG (reference sequence). The CDR3 extends over 17 amino acids. The CDR3 loop reads CAWSTLRTGFGQETQYF. Here the CDR3 DNA reads TGTGCCTGGAGTACTCTACGGACAGGGTTTGGGCAAGAGACCCAGTACTTC.

The gene calls are TRBV30 and TRBJ1-6, with D tentatively TRBD1 (6 bases). Trimming removed 4 bases from V and 6 bases from J, with 16 bases in between. The CDR3 is 15 residues long. Germline CDR1 GTSNPN, CDR2 SVGIG (reference sequence). DNA for the CDR3: TGTGCCTGGACCCTGGGGGGGGCGCGTAATTCACCCCTCCACTTT. This encodes CAWTLGGARNSPLHF.

The chain is built from TRBV13 and TRBJ1-2, with no clear D. V was trimmed by 2 bases and J by 8 bases, leaving 21 bases between them. This CDR3 contains 16 residues. Germline CDR1 reads PRHDT; CDR2 reads FYEKMQ (reference sequence). Here the CDR3 reads CASSLRGLGTDRGYTF. In nucleotides, the CDR3 is TGTGCCAGCAGCTTAAGAGGTCTGGGAACAGATCGCGGCTACACCTTC.

The chain joins TRBV7-2 to TRBJ2-7; 8 nucleotides align to TRBD2. The CDR3 covers 15 residues. The V segment lost 0 bases and the J segment 4 bases; nucleotides outside the gene matches: 5. From germline, CDR1 is SGHTA and CDR2 FQGNSA. CDR3 nucleotide sequence: TGTGCCAGCAGCTTAGCGGGACTAGGTGCGTACGAGCAGTACTTC. Its protein is CASSLAGLGAYEQYF.

J is TRBJ1-1 and V is TRBV3-1 (or the pseudogene TRBV3-2); 8 bases match TRBD1. Trimming removed 1 base from V and 3 bases from J; junction bases left unmatched: 7. The CDR3 is 16 amino acids. Germline V gene lookup returns CDR1 LGHDT and CDR2 YNNKEL (reference sequence). The CDR3 DNA follows: TGTGCCAGCAGCCAAGGTACAGGGGGGTCCTACACTGAAGCTTTCTTT. Its translation: CASSQGTGGSYTEAFF.

The V call is TRBV2, the J call TRBJ1-4; D possibly corresponds to TRBD1 (5 bases). This CDR3 is 13 amino acids long. V was shortened by 7 bases and J by 5 bases, with 11 bases between the two germline ends. Germline V gives CDR1 SNHLY, CDR2 FYNNEI. CDR3 amino acids: CASNTGRNEKLFF. The CDR3 DNA is TGTGCCAGCAATACAGGAAGGAATGAAAAACTGTTTTTT.